A selection of T cell receptor beta chains follows, all from one sample in a study of cytomegalovirus exposure and HLA in healthy donors. The method was immunoSEQ multiplex PCR; TCRdb's version includes in-frame clones alone and lacks a portion of them. The table includes 90,000 or so clones, 77% detected once. Material: PBMCs. These receptors were collected from a boy aged 5 to 17 in good health and CMV-seronegative. The CDR3 runs from the conserved cysteine through the conserved F or W. The D gene is left open where the match is weak. Expanded clones are given a class, and other clones once, few, many or no size at all.

j_gene | d_gene | v_gene | abundance | CDR3nt | CDR3aa
TRBJ1-5 | . | TRBV28 | . | TGTGCCACCTTCGCCCTGGGACAAACCTATAGCAATCAGCCCCAGCATTTT | CATFALGQTYSNQPQHF
TRBJ1-2 | . | TRBV4-3 | . | TGCGCCAGCAGCCAAGATGTAACGGGGGGGGATGGCTACACCTTC | CASSQDVTGGDGYTF
TRBJ1-1 | TRBD1 | TRBV30 | . | TGTGCCTGGAGTGTACAGGGGGGTTTCACTGAAGCTTTCTTT | CAWSVQGGFTEAFF
TRBJ2-1 | TRBD1 | TRBV30 | few | TGTGCCTGGAGCGTATTGACAGGGTATGAGCAGTTCTTC | CAWSVLTGYEQFF
TRBJ2-5 | TRBD2 | TRBV9 | few | TGTGCCAGCAGCCCGACTAGCGGGAGCTTGGAGACCCAGTACTTC | CASSPTSGSLETQYF
TRBJ2-4 | TRBD1 | TRBV29-1 | . | TGCAGCGTTGAGGGACAGACCGACATTCAGTACTTC | CSVEGQTDIQYF
TRBJ2-1 | TRBD1 | TRBV9 | few | TGTGCCAGCAGCGTATGGGGACAGAACAATGAGCAGTTCTTC | CASSVWGQNNEQFF
TRBJ2-1 | . | TRBV28 | . | TGTGCCAGCAGTTTAGAGGGAGGATGGAATGAGCAGTTCTTC | CASSLEGGWNEQFF
TRBJ2-7 | TRBD1 | TRBV6-5 | once | TGTGCCAGCAGCTATGGGGACAGGGTAGACGAGCAGTACTTC | CASSYGDRVDEQYF
TRBJ2-7 | . | TRBV14 | . | TGTGCCAGCAGCCAAGGACTAGTCTACGAGCAGTACTTC | CASSQGLVYEQYF
TRBJ2-5 | TRBD2 | TRBV15 | . | TGTGCCACCAGCCGGAACGGGGGGTACCAAGAGACCCAGTACTTC | CATSRNGGYQETQYF
TRBJ2-7 | TRBD2 | TRBV27 | . | TGTGCCAGCAGTTGGGACTACTCCTACGAGCAGTACTTC | CASSWDYSYEQYF
TRBJ1-6 | TRBD1 | TRBV5-4 | . | TGTGCCAGCACCCGATCCGGGACAGGGGTGTCACCCCTCCACTTT | CASTRSGTGVSPLHF
TRBJ1-3 | . | TRBV27 | . | TGTGCCAGCCGCGATGGAAACACCATATATTTT | CASRDGNTIYF
TRBJ1-5 | . | TRBV7-9 | . | TGTGCCAGCAGCTTGGGCAGCAACAGCAATAATCAGCCCCAGCATTTT | CASSLGSNSNNQPQHF
TRBJ1-5 | . | TRBV4-3 | . | TGCGCCAGCAGCCAAGATGTCCAAGGAGGACAGCCCCAGCATTTT | CASSQDVQGGQPQHF
TRBJ2-7 | TRBD1 | TRBV14 | . | TGTGCCAGCAGCCCTCTCGGGACAGGAGACGAGCAGTACTTC | CASSPLGTGDEQYF
TRBJ2-1 | . | TRBV19 | . | TGTGCCAGTAGTATAACCGGAGATGAGCAGTTCTTC | CASSITGDEQFF
TRBJ2-1 | . | TRBV4-1 | . | TGCGCCAGCAGCCAAGAGACACATTTAAACTACAATGAGCAGTTCTTC | CASSQETHLNYNEQFF
TRBJ1-1 | . | TRBV7-9 | . | TGTGCCAGCAGCTTCAGGGCAGAGAACACTGAAGCTTTCTTT | CASSFRAENTEAFF
TRBJ1-1 | TRBD1 | TRBV11-1 | . | TGTGCCAGCAGCGACGGGACAGGGCGGAACACTGAAGCTTTCTTT | CASSDGTGRNTEAFF
TRBJ1-2 | . | TRBV19 | . | TGTGCCAGTACCCGAGTTGAGACGACTATCTATGGCTACACCTTC | CASTRVETTIYGYTF
TRBJ2-3 | . | TRBV7-2 | . | TGTGCCAGCAGCCGTCGACTTACCCATAGCACAGATACGCAGTATTTT | CASSRRLTHSTDTQYF
TRBJ2-7 | TRBD2 | TRBV28 | . | TGTGCCAGCACCCCAGCGGGATCAAGGTCTAACGAGCAGTACTTC | CASTPAGSRSNEQYF
TRBJ2-5 | . | TRBV2 | . | TGTGCCAGCAGATTTAGCGTAGAGACCCAGTACTTC | CASRFSVETQYF
TRBJ1-2 | TRBD1 | TRBV7-2 | . | TGTGCCAGCAGCCAGGGGGGAAACTATGGCTACACCTTC | CASSQGGNYGYTF
TRBJ1-5 | . | TRBV30 | . | TGTGCCTGGAGTGTCGGTGTAGGGAGACAGCCCCAGCATTTT | CAWSVGVGRQPQHF
TRBJ1-1 | TRBD1 | TRBV13 | . | TGTGCCAGCAGCTTATTAGGGACAGGGGGTTCTGAAGCTTTCTTT | CASSLLGTGGSEAFF
TRBJ1-2 | . | TRBV30 | . | TGTGCCTGGGCAGGGGCTGTCTATGGCTACACCTTC | CAWAGAVYGYTF
TRBJ2-3 | TRBD2 | TRBV18 | . | TGTGCCAGCTCACCAACTAGCGGGGGGCGGCAGTATTTT | CASSPTSGGRQYF
TRBJ2-5 | . | TRBV14 | once | TGTGCCAGCAGCCAAGATCTAGACCAAGAGACCCAGTACTTC | CASSQDLDQETQYF